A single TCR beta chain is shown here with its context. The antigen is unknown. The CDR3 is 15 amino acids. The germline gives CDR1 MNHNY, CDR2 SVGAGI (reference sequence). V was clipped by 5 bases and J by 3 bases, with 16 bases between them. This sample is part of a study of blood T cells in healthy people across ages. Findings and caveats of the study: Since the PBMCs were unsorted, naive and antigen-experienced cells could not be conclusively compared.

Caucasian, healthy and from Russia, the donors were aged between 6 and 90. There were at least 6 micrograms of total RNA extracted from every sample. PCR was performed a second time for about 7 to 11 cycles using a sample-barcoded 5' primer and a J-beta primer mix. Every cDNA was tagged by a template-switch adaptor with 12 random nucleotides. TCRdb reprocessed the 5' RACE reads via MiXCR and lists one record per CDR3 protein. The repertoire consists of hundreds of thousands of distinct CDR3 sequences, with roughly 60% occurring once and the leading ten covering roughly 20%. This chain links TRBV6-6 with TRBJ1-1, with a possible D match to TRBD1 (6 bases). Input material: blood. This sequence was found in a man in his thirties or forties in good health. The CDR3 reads CASSKSGGFDTEAFF. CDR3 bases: TGTGCCAGCAGTAAAAGTGGGGGCTTTGACACTGAAGCTTTCTTT.